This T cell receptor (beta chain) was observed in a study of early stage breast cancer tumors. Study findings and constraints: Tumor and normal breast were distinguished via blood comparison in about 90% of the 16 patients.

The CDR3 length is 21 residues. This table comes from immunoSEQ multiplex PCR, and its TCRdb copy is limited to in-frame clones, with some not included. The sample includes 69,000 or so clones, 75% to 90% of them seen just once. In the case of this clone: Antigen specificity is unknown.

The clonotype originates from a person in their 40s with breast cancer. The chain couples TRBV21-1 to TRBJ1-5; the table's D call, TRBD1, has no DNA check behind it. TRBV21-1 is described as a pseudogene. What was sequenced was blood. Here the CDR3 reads CASSKDGLGRTGRVSNQPQHF. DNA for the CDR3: TGTGCCAGCAGCAAAGACGGGTTGGGTAGGACAGGCCGCGTTTCCAATCAGCCCCAGCATTTT.